A selection of T cell receptor beta chains follows, all from one sample in a study of cytomegalovirus exposure and HLA in healthy donors. Generated by immunoSEQ multiplex PCR, the TCRdb table keeps only in-frame clones and is missing some. Counted here are roughly 140,000 clones, roughly three quarters occurring once; the ten biggest clones make up about 4.5%. The sequencing input was PBMCs. The receptors derive from a man in his 60s in good health and CMV-seronegative. CDR3s include the opening cysteine and the closing phenylalanine or tryptophan. A D gene is named only where the DNA matches it firmly. Size is stated for part of the rows, as once, few or many counts, or as a class when the clone is expanded.

DNA: TGTGCCAGCAGCTTAACCGGGACAGGAGGTTACAATGAGCAGTTCTTC
CDR3: CASSLTGTGGYNEQFF
D: TRBD1
size: -
V: TRBV7-3
J: TRBJ2-1

DNA: TGCAGCGTAGCCCGGGACTGGGACAATGAGCAGTTCTTC
CDR3: CSVARDWDNEQFF
D: -
size: -
V: TRBV29-1
J: TRBJ2-1

DNA: TGCGCCAGCAGTTTTGACAGGTTCATGACTGAAGCTTTCTTT
CDR3: CASSFDRFMTEAFF
D: -
size: few
V: TRBV5-1
J: TRBJ1-1

DNA: TGTGCCAGCAGCCTCTATGGGGGGGATTACGAGCAGTACTTC
CDR3: CASSLYGGDYEQYF
D: TRBD2
size: -
V: TRBV5-6
J: TRBJ2-7

DNA: TGTGCCTGGAGGCGGGGAACGAACACTGAAGCTTTCTTT
CDR3: CAWRRGTNTEAFF
D: -
size: -
V: TRBV30
J: TRBJ1-1

DNA: TGTGCCAGCAGCCCCGGGACAGGGGGCAATGAAAAACTGTTTTTT
CDR3: CASSPGTGGNEKLFF
D: TRBD1
size: -
V: TRBV7-2
J: TRBJ1-4

DNA: TGTGCCAGCAGCGGTGGGGGAGGGCTGACAGATACGCAGTATTTT
CDR3: CASSGGGGLTDTQYF
D: TRBD2
size: -
V: TRBV5-5
J: TRBJ2-3

DNA: TGTGCCAGCAGCCCGGACAGGACTATGTCGCCCCAGCATTTT
CDR3: CASSPDRTMSPQHF
D: TRBD1
size: once
V: TRBV7-3
J: TRBJ1-5

DNA: TGTGCCATCCGAGGCAGGGGACGCAGGTCTTACGAGCAGTACTTC
CDR3: CAIRGRGRRSYEQYF
D: -
size: -
V: TRBV10-3
J: TRBJ2-7

DNA: TGCGCCAGCAGCTTGGGGCGAGCGGGCACAGATACGCAGTATTTT
CDR3: CASSLGRAGTDTQYF
D: -
size: few
V: TRBV5-1
J: TRBJ2-3

DNA: TGTGCCAGCAGTTCCTACCCCGGGACAGGGGGCTTAAGCAATCAGCCCCAGCATTTT
CDR3: CASSSYPGTGGLSNQPQHF
D: TRBD1
size: few
V: TRBV27
J: TRBJ1-5

DNA: TGTGCCAGCAGCGTAGGGACAGGGCAAGAGACCCAGTACTTC
CDR3: CASSVGTGQETQYF
D: TRBD1
size: -
V: TRBV9
J: TRBJ2-5

DNA: TGTGCCATCAGTGAGACCCAGCGGGAGGGCAATGAGCAGTTCTTC
CDR3: CAISETQREGNEQFF
D: TRBD2
size: few
V: TRBV10-3
J: TRBJ2-1

DNA: TGTGCCAGCAGTTTATTATCCACGGGGGGGCCCAATCAGCCCCAGCATTTT
CDR3: CASSLLSTGGPNQPQHF
D: -
size: -
V: TRBV27
J: TRBJ1-5

DNA: TGTGCCAGCAGCTTAGTTGATGGTGGGGCAGGTACTTTCTTT
CDR3: CASSLVDGGAGTFF
D: -
size: few
V: TRBV7-2
J: TRBJ1-1

DNA: TGTGCCAGCGAGGGACAAAACACCGGGGAGCTGTTTTTT
CDR3: CASEGQNTGELFF
D: -
size: -
V: TRBV6-5
J: TRBJ2-2

DNA: TGTGCCAGTAGCAACCGAGGGAGCTATGGCTACACCTTC
CDR3: CASSNRGSYGYTF
D: -
size: -
V: TRBV19
J: TRBJ1-2

DNA: TGTGCCAGCCAGAGACAGGGGTATGCGGGCTACACCTTC
CDR3: CASQRQGYAGYTF
D: TRBD1
size: few
V: TRBV25-1
J: TRBJ1-2

DNA: TGTGCCAGCAGTGGGAGTTGGGAGGAAGAGACCCAGTACTTC
CDR3: CASSGSWEEETQYF
D: -
size: few
V: TRBV6-1
J: TRBJ2-5

DNA: TGTGCCAGCGGTGACGGGAGTTGGGCAGATACGCAGTATTTT
CDR3: CASGDGSWADTQYF
D: -
size: -
V: TRBV2
J: TRBJ2-3

DNA: TGTGCCAGCAGCTTACAGAGCGGGAGGGAAACAGATACGCAGTATTTT
CDR3: CASSLQSGRETDTQYF
D: TRBD2
size: few
V: TRBV7-2
J: TRBJ2-3

DNA: TGTGCCAGCAGCGGGGCCGGGACAGGGAGAGAGACCCAGTACTTC
CDR3: CASSGAGTGRETQYF
D: TRBD1
size: -
V: TRBV6-5
J: TRBJ2-5

DNA: TGTGCCAGCAGCCAGGGACAGGGGGCGTACACTGAAGCTTTCTTT
CDR3: CASSQGQGAYTEAFF
D: TRBD1
size: -
V: TRBV5-4
J: TRBJ1-1

DNA: TGTGCCAGCAGTTTCGGTTACGACACCGGGGAGCTGTTTTTT
CDR3: CASSFGYDTGELFF
D: -
size: -
V: TRBV28
J: TRBJ2-2

DNA: TGCGCCAGCAGCCCGGACTCAACGAGCACAGATACGCAGTATTTT
CDR3: CASSPDSTSTDTQYF
D: -
size: -
V: TRBV4-1
J: TRBJ2-3

DNA: TGCGCCAGCAGCCAAGCCGGGACAGGGCGTACTGAAGCTTTCTTT
CDR3: CASSQAGTGRTEAFF
D: TRBD1
size: -
V: TRBV4-1
J: TRBJ1-1

DNA: TGTGCCAGCAGTGAAAGCAGGGCGAATAACTATGGCTACACCTTC
CDR3: CASSESRANNYGYTF
D: -
size: -
V: TRBV2
J: TRBJ1-2

DNA: TGTGCCAGCAGACCGTTACAGGGAATCACTGAAGCTTTCTTT
CDR3: CASRPLQGITEAFF
D: -
size: -
V: TRBV6-5
J: TRBJ1-1

DNA: TGTGCCAGCAGACCCACAGGGGGGGCAAACACCGGGGAGCTGTTTTTT
CDR3: CASRPTGGANTGELFF
D: -
size: few
V: TRBV7-3
J: TRBJ2-2